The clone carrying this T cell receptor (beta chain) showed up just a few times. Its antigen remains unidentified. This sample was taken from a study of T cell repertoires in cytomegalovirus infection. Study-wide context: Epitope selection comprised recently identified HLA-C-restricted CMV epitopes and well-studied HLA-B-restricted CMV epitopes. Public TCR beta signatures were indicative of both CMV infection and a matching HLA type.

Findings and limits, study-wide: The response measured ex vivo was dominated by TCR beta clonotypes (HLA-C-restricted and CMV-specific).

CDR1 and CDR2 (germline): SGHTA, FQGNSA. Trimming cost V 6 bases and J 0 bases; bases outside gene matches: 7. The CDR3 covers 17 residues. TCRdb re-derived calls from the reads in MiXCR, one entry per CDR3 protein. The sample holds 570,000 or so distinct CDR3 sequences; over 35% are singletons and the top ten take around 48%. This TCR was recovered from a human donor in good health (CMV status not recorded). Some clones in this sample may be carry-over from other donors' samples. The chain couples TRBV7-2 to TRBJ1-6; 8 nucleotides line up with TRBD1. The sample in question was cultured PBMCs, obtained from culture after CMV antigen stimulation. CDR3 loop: CASRDNRGSSYNSPLHF. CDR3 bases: TGTGCCAGCAGAGACAACAGGGGGAGCTCCTATAATTCACCCCTCCACTTT.